The 10 T cell receptor beta chains below all came from one sample that was sequenced in a study of shared clonotypes between healthy human individuals (dated by TCRdb to about 2020). CD8 naive samples consisted of CD45RO-negative cells that were positively selected for CCR7, yielding a CD45RA+CCR7+ population without TemRA cells. The library was generated by the immunoSEQ multiplex PCR assay. TCRdb provides this immuneACCESS table in a form limited to in-frame rearrangements. Some clones are lacking; in checked studies, under half of them reflect an unresolved V gene, and why the rest are absent is not known. A total of about 2.2 million clones appear in this sample, over 85% of them only once. The ten largest clones add up to 1.5% to 2% of the sample. Sequenced sample: naive CD8+ T cells from PBMCs. What the cell subset or site label conveys for this sample: CD45RA+CCR7+. The source is a man aged 18 to 30 in good health. Some clones in this sample may be carry-over from other donors' samples.

The rearrangement joins TRBV7-9 to TRBJ1-3; 7 bases agree with TRBD1. This CDR3 contains 17 residues. CDR1 is SEHNR, CDR2 FQNEAQ, per germline (reference sequence). Trimming at V came to 5 bases and at J to 0 bases, leaving 10 bases not matched to a gene. The CDR3 loop reads CASSIQTGSGSGNTIYF. The CDR3 bases are TGTGCCAGCAGCATTCAGACAGGGTCGGGCTCTGGAAACACCATATATTTT. The full variable domain, in which reference TRBV7-9 and TRBJ1-3 provide the parts outside the CDR3, is DTGVSQNPRHKITKRGQNVTFRCDPISEHNRLYWYRQTLGQGPEFLTYFQNEAQLEKSRLLSDRFSAERPKGSFSTLEIQRTEQGDSAMYLCASSIQTGSGSGNTIYFGEGSWLTVV.

The chain couples TRBV6-1 to TRBJ2-1; a possible D gene is TRBD2 (6 bases). CDR3 size: 15 residues. Germline CDR1 and CDR2: MNHNS and SASEGT. V was trimmed by 7 bases and J by 1 base, leaving 14 bases between them. This chain's CDR3 is CASILGGGSYNEQFF. The CDR3 nucleotides read TGTGCCAGCATCTTGGGGGGAGGATCCTACAATGAGCAGTTCTTC.

The V call is TRBV6-5, the J call TRBJ1-1; TRBD1 matches at 9 bases. V trimming: 2 bases; J trimming: 4 bases; junction bases outside the gene matches: 5. CDR3 length equals 15 residues. Germline-derived CDR1 and CDR2 are MNHEY and SVGAGI. This CDR3 reads CASSYGTGSGTEAFF. CDR3 in DNA: TGTGCCAGCAGTTACGGGACAGGGAGCGGCACTGAAGCTTTCTTT.

The chain joins TRBV28 to TRBJ2-6; tentative D call: TRBD1 (5 bases). This CDR3 is built from 14 residues. The germline V and J ends were trimmed by 7 bases and 2 bases, with 9 bases remaining between them. Germline V CDR1 and CDR2: MDHEN, SYDVKM. CDR3 DNA sequence: TGTGCCAGCAAGGGGTTTCCTGGGGCCAACGTCCTGACTTTC. This codes for CASKGFPGANVLTF.

The rearrangement links TRBV6-5 to TRBJ1-2; D is uncertain. V was trimmed by 0 bases and J by 8 bases, leaving 10 bases between them. The CDR3 is 13 amino acids. Germline CDR1 is MNHEY and CDR2 is SVGAGI. The CDR3 protein is CASSYSPSGGYTF. The DNA of the CDR3 is TGTGCCAGCAGTTACTCCCCCTCTGGGGGCTACACCTTC.

The V gene is TRBV21-1, the J gene TRBJ1-1. TRBV21-1 is a pseudogene. This CDR3 comprises 15 residues. The CDR3: CASSKGRRGNTEAFF. The CDR3 DNA reads as TGTGCCAGCAGCAAAGGTAGGAGGGGGAACACTGAAGCTTTCTTT.

The chain is built from TRBV7-7 and TRBJ2-5; D possibly corresponds to TRBD1 (5 bases). The CDR3 is made up of 13 amino acids. Germline CDR1 and CDR2: SSHAT and FNYEAQ (reference sequence). Trimming removed 5 bases from V and 2 bases from J, with 9 bases in between. The CDR3 DNA follows: TGTGCCAGCAGCATCAGGGTTCAAGAGACCCAGTACTTC. It specifies CASSIRVQETQYF.

The chain couples TRBV11-2 to TRBJ2-7; the D gene is possibly TRBD1 (5 bases). CDR3 length equals 16 residues. The germline V gene encodes CDR1 SGHAT and CDR2 FQNNGV. V was cut by 0 bases and J by 0 bases, with 12 bases left in between. The CDR3: CASSLDLRGFSYEQYF. In DNA form, the CDR3 reads TGTGCCAGCAGCTTAGATCTAAGGGGATTCTCCTACGAGCAGTACTTC.

This clone occurred once. The CDR3 is CASSFHLAGGPYNEQFF. For the CDR3, the DNA is TGTGCCAGCAGTTTCCATCTAGCGGGAGGGCCGTACAATGAGCAGTTCTTC. The chain is built from TRBV28 and TRBJ2-1, with 12 bases fitting TRBD2. The germline gives CDR1 MDHEN, CDR2 SYDVKM. The CDR3 contains 17 residues. V lost 3 bases and J lost 4; bases outside the gene matches: 7.

This rearrangement joins TRBV18 to TRBJ1-1; 9 nucleotides align to TRBD1. The CDR3 has 16 residues. J lost 1 base, V lost 4 bases, and 7 bases had no gene match. Germline CDR1 and CDR2: KGHSH and LQKENI. This CDR3 reads CASSRQGQGRNTEAFF. DNA for the CDR3: TGTGCCAGCTCACGCCAGGGACAGGGCAGGAACACTGAAGCTTTCTTT.